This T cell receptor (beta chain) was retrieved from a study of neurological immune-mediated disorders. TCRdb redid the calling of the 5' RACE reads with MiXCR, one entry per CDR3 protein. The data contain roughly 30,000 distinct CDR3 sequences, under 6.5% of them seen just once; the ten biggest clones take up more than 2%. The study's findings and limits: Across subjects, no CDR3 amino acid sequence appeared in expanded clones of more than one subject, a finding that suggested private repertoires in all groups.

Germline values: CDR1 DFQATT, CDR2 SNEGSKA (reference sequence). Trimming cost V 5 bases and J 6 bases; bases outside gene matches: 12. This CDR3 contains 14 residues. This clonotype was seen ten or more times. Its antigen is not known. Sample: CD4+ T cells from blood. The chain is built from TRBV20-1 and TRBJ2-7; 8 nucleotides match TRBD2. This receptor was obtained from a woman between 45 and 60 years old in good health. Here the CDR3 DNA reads TGCAGTGCTCCACTGGCCGGGGGGGCCGGCGAGCAGTACTTC. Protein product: CSAPLAGGAGEQYF.